This T cell receptor beta chain was obtained from a study of identical twins. Findings and limits, study-wide: Twin sharing of out-of-frame TCR alpha was underestimated by models in monozygotic pairs.

With regard to this clonotype: The target antigen is unknown.

Germline V CDR1 and CDR2: LNHNV, YYDKDF (reference sequence). V dropped 0 bases and J dropped 5 bases, with 5 bases sitting between them. The CDR3 loop spans 13 amino acids. TCRdb reanalysed the 5' RACE reads using MiXCR and keeps one entry per CDR3 protein. There are 450,000 to 650,000 distinct CDR3 sequences in the sample; 9.5% to 10% occur only once, and around 3.2% lies in the top ten. These data are also associated with another study on yellow fever vaccine responses in identical twins.

The TCR comes from a young woman in good health. The V and J genes are TRBV15 and TRBJ1-5; D not certain. Sequenced material: PBMCs. The CDR3 reads CATSRDLHQPQHF. The DNA for the CDR3 is TGTGCCACCAGCAGAGATCTCCATCAGCCCCAGCATTTT.